Sequencing of this TCR beta chain was carried out in a study of blood T cell repertoires in COVID-19. As for the study in general: Whether acute or convalescent, the COVID-19 samples came from the United States, Italy and Spain. T cells, B-cell-depleted T cells, or PBMCs provided the cDNA or gDNA that served as material.

Participant-reported clinical history was the basis for cohort assignment. Per the original methods: Amplification with reference gene primers provided the estimates of nucleated cell counts. The table came from immunoSEQ multiplex PCR; TCRdb's copy has only in-frame clones and leaves some out. That table supplies the V and J calls and clone size; D and trimming were determined from the DNA. Of about 260,000 clones listed, roughly four fifths were seen once; the top ten hold approximately 4%. V dropped 4 bases and J dropped 3; count of bases not matched to a gene: 5. This CDR3 has 15 residues. Germline V gives CDR1 SGHRS, CDR2 YFSETQ. This clone was recorded only once.

The clonotype was recovered from a man aged 25 to 40 with acute COVID-19. The sample taken for sequencing was PBMCs or T cells enriched from blood (not recorded which). The J gene is TRBJ2-3, the V gene TRBV5-1; 10 nucleotides line up with TRBD1. CDR3 sequence: CASSQDRGSTDTQYF. The CDR3 DNA follows: TGCGCCAGCAGCCAGGACAGGGGGTCGACAGATACGCAGTATTTT.